Listed here are 11 T cell receptor beta chains from one sample, sequenced in a study of blood T cell repertoires in COVID-19 (dated by TCRdb to 2019 to 2021). The library was made by the immunoSEQ multiplex PCR assay. TCRdb took over this immuneACCESS table, retaining in-frame rearrangements with V and J assigned. Such tables are incomplete; in checked studies, under half of the missing clones stem from an unresolved V gene, and the remainder is unexplained. A total of 24,000 or so clones appear in this sample, 85% to 90% of them only once. Less than 30% of the sample is in the top ten clones. The sample consisted of peripheral blood. The receptors come from a human donor with active COVID-19. The donor label of this sample is uncertain.

The rearrangement links TRBV7-3 to TRBJ2-2, with D uncertain. The CDR3 consists of 15 residues. Germline V CDR1 and CDR2: SGHTA, FQGTGA. Trimming pared 0 bases from V and 0 bases from J, leaving 5 bases between. Written as DNA, the CDR3 is TGTGCCAGCAGCTTAACTATCGCGAACACCGGGGAGCTGTTTTTT. This sequence encodes CASSLTIANTGELFF.

The rearrangement uses TRBV29-1 and TRBJ2-3; TRBD1 aligns across 9 bases. This CDR3 is built from 14 residues. The V segment lost 5 bases and the J segment 4 bases; nucleotides outside the gene matches: 7. CDR1 is SQVTM and CDR2 is ANQGSEA in the germline V gene. The CDR3 nucleotides read TGCAGCGTTAACCACAGGGGGCCGTCAGATACGCAGTATTTT. Translation: CSVNHRGPSDTQYF.

The genes are TRBV6-4 and TRBJ2-3, with D possibly being TRBD2 (5 bases). This CDR3 comprises 16 residues. Per germline, CDR1 MRHNA and CDR2 SNTAGT. Trimming cost V 3 bases and J 2 bases, with 15 bases left between them. CDR3 bases: TGTGCCAGCAGTGATCACAGCCGGGGAGTCACAGATACGCAGTATTTT. Translating it yields CASSDHSRGVTDTQYF.

The chain combines TRBV6-4 with TRBJ2-3; 8 bases are a match to TRBD2. CDR1 and CDR2 (germline): MRHNA, SNTAGT. V gave up 0 bases and J gave up 3 bases; unmatched junction bases: 8. This CDR3 has 17 residues. The CDR3 DNA reads TGTGCCAGCAGTGACTCGAATCCGGGACTAGGGACAGATACGCAGTATTTT. Translation gives CASSDSNPGLGTDTQYF.

This clone was seen a few times. CDR3 sequence reads: CASSSSQYEQYF. As DNA, the CDR3 is TGTGCCAGCTCTTCCTCCCAGTACGAGCAGTACTTC. The chain has TRBV6-5 and TRBJ2-7; D gene uncertain. Trimming stripped 8 bases from V and 4 bases from J, with 12 bases between. The CDR3 length is 12 residues. The V gene's germline CDR1 is MNHEY and CDR2 SVGAGI.

V is TRBV11-2 and J is TRBJ2-7, with TRBD2 identical over 12 bases. This CDR3 has 15 residues. Germline V gene data show CDR1 as SGHAT and CDR2 as FQNNGV. V shed 5 bases, J shed 7 bases, and the junction held 9 bases outside the gene matches. CDR3 bases: TGTGCCAGCAGCACCGGACTAGCGGGGTTTCGAGAGCAGTACTTC. Its translation: CASSTGLAGFREQYF.

This chain links TRBV28 with TRBJ1-1, with TRBD1 matching 8 bases. Germline CDR1 MDHEN, CDR2 SYDVKM. The J segment lost 0 bases and the V segment lost 3 bases, leaving 9 bases of the junction unmatched. The CDR3 is 17 amino acids. The CDR3 nucleotides are TGTGCCAGCAGTTTGCAATTTTGGACAGGGTTGAACACTGAAGCTTTCTTT. Its protein is CASSLQFWTGLNTEAFF. The full variable domain, rest sourced from reference TRBV28 and TRBJ1-1, is DVKVTQSSRYLVKRTGEKVFLECVQDMDHENMFWYRQDPGLGLRLIYFSYDVKMKEKGDIPEGYSVSREKKERFSLILESASTNQTSMYLCASSLQFWTGLNTEAFFGQGTRLTVV.

The chain uses TRBV5-8 and TRBJ1-6, with a possible D match to TRBD1 (5 bases). This CDR3 has 16 residues. Trimming removed 4 bases at V and 10 bases at J, with 21 bases between. Germline V gene lookup returns CDR1 SGHTS and CDR2 YDEGEE. Here the CDR3 DNA reads TGTGCCAGCAGCCCCGGGGGGACGGGGACCAAATCACCCCTCCACTTT. It yields the protein CASSPGGTGTKSPLHF.

The chain combines TRBV6-5 with TRBJ2-7; D is perhaps TRBD2 (5 bases). Germline CDR1 and CDR2: MNHEY and SVGAGI. The V and J ends lost 6 bases and 4 bases respectively, with 19 bases between them. This CDR3 is built from 15 residues. DNA of the CDR3: TGTGCCAGCAGCGAGAGTGGGAGTGGGGTGTACGAGCAGTACTTC. Its protein is CASSESGSGVYEQYF.

This clone occurred once. V and J are TRBV5-4 and TRBJ2-1, with 8 positions matching TRBD2. The CDR3 sequence is 13 residues long. V was clipped by 4 bases and J by 4 bases; unmatched bases: 1. Germline V gene data show CDR1 as SGHNT and CDR2 as YYREEE (reference sequence). The CDR3 protein is CASSRGGYNEQFF. The CDR3, as DNA: TGTGCCAGCAGCCGGGGGGGATACAATGAGCAGTTCTTC. Filled out from reference TRBV5-4 and TRBJ2-1, the complete variable domain reads ETGVTQSPTHLIKTRGQQVTLRCSSQSGHNTVSWYQQALGQGPQFIFQYYREEENGRGNFPPRFSGLQFPNYSSELNVNALELDDSALYLCASSRGGYNEQFFGPGTRLTVL.

This chain joins TRBV30 and TRBJ2-3; TRBD2 agrees at 9 bases. J gave up 2 bases and V 1 base, and 7 bases lay outside the gene matches. Germline lookup yields CDR1 GTSNPN and CDR2 SVGIG (reference sequence). The CDR3 loop spans 16 amino acids. The CDR3 region is CAWSGIAGAHTDTQYF. DNA of the CDR3: TGTGCCTGGAGTGGGATAGCGGGGGCGCACACAGATACGCAGTATTTT.